The source of this TCR beta chain is a study of blood T cells in healthy people across ages. General study points: Naive CD4+ cell counts and diversity both ran higher in long-lived than in aged donors. Roughly linear declines in TCR beta diversity per million T cells occurred with age.

Healthy Caucasian individuals from Russia aged roughly 6 to 95 served as donors. Worth noting for this clonotype: Its target is unknown.

CDR1 and CDR2 from the germline V gene are SGDLS and YYNGEE. V was cut by 0 bases and J by 7 bases, with 17 bases left in between. The CDR3 is made up of 16 amino acids. Then a second PCR, running about 7 to 11 cycles, was carried out with a sample-barcoded 5' primer and a J-beta primer mix. One entry per CDR3 protein, called by TCRdb with MiXCR from the 5' RACE reads. The data contain 1.5 million to 1.8 million distinct CDR3 sequences, 40% to 45% of them singletons. The chain is built from TRBV9 and TRBJ2-1, with D perhaps TRBD1 (6 bases). The sequence came from a woman aged 18-29 years in good health. The sample was blood. The DNA for the CDR3 is TGTGCCAGCAGCGTAGATGGGACATCGTACAGTAATGAGCAGTTCTTC. Translation gives CASSVDGTSYSNEQFF.